This TCR beta chain is drawn from a study of blood T cell repertoires in COVID-19. Study-level background: Collection of acute and convalescent COVID-19 samples took place in the United States, Italy and Spain.

V shed 5 bases and J shed 0 bases, with 8 bases lying between them. Germline V gene sequence: CDR1 SEHNR, CDR2 FQNEAQ (reference sequence). This CDR3 is built from 13 residues. This clone appeared once. Exposed participants came across a COVID-19 case within 2 weeks before study entry. This table comes from immunoSEQ multiplex PCR, and its TCRdb copy is limited to in-frame clones, with some not included. This sample carries fewer than 300,000 clones, around 83% of them seen once, and the ten largest clones take more than 4%. This TCR was recovered from a man in his forties or fifties who had been exposed to COVID-19. The source material was PBMCs or T cells enriched from blood (not recorded which). The genes are TRBV7-9 and TRBJ2-7, with D hard to call. DNA for the CDR3: TGTGCCAGCAGCGCCATGAGCTCCTACGAGCAGTACTTC. Its protein is CASSAMSSYEQYF.